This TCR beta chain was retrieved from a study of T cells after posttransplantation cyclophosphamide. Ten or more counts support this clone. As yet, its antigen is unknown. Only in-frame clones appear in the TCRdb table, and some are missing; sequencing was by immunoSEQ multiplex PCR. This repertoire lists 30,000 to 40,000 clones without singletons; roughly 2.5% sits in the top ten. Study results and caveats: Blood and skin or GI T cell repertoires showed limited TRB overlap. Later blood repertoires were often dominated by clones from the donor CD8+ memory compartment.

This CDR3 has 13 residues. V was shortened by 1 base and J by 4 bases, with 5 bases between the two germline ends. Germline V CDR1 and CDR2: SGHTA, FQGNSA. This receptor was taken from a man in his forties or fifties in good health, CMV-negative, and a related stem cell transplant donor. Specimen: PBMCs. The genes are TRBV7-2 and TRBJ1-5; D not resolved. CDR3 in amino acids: CASSLVLNQPQHF. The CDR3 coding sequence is TGTGCCAGCAGCTTAGTCCTTAATCAGCCCCAGCATTTT.